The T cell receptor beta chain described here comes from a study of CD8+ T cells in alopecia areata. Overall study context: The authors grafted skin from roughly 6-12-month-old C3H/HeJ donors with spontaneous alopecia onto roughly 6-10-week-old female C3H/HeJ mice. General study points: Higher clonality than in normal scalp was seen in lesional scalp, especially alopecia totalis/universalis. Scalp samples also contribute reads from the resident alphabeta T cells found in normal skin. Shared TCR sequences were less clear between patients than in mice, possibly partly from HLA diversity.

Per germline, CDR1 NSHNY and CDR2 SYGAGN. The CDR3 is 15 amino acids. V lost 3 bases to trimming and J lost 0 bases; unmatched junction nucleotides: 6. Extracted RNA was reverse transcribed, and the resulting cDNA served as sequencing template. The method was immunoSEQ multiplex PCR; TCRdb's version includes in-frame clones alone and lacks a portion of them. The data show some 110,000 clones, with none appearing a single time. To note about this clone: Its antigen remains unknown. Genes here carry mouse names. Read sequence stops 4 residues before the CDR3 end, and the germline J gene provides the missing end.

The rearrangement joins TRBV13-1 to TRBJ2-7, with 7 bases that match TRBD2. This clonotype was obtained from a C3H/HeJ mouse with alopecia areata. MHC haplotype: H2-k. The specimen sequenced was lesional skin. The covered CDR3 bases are TGTGCCAGCAGTGCCCCGCTGGGGGACTCCTAT. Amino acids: CASSAPLGDSY. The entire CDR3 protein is CASSAPLGDSYEQYF.